The entry below gives a single TCR beta chain sequence along with its context. Its specificity is not known. TCRdb keeps only in-frame clones here, not all; method: immunoSEQ multiplex PCR. Of roughly 130,000 clones in the sample, about 90% were seen once. CDR1 and CDR2 from the germline V gene are MGHRA and YSYEKL. Trimming cost V 0 bases and J 10 bases, with 16 bases left between them. The CDR3 loop spans 15 amino acids. This entry belongs to a study of PD-1 blockade in mismatch repair-deficient tumors. Study details: Patients had some twelve mismatch repair-deficient cancer types, all previously treated and progressing. Study-level points and caveats: Tumor-resident clones, often absent from pretreatment blood, expanded after pembrolizumab and then contracted.

Every patient had mismatch repair deficiency by PCR or immunohistochemistry. The sequence came from an adult with mismatch repair-deficient cancer. The chain combines TRBV4-1 with TRBJ2-1; D is uncertain. The specimen was peripheral blood, collected about 17 months after starting pembrolizumab. The CDR3 loop is CASSQDGGVLEEQFF. For the CDR3, the DNA is TGCGCCAGCAGCCAAGACGGCGGAGTATTAGAAGAGCAGTTCTTC.